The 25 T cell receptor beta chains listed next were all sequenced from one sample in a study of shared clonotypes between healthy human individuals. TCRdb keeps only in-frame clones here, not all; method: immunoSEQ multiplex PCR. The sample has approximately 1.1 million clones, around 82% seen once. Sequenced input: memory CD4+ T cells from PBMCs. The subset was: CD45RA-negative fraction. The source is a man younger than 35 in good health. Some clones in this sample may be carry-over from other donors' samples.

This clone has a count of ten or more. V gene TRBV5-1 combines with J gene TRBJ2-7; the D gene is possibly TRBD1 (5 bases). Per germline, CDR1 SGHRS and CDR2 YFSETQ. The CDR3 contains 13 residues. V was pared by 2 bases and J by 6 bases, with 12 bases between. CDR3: CASSFLDSAEQYF. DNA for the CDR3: TGCGCCAGCAGCTTCCTTGACAGCGCCGAGCAGTACTTC.

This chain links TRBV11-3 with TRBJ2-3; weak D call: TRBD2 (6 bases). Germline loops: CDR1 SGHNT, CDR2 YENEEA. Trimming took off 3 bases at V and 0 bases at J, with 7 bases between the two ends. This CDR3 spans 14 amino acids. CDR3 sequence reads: CASSFGGSTDTQYF. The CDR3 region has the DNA TGTGCCAGCAGCTTTGGAGGGAGCACAGATACGCAGTATTTT. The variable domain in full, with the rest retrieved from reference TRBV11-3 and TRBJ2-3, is EAGVVQSPRYKIIEKKQPVAFWCNPISGHNTLYWYLQNLGQGPELLIRYENEEAVDDSQLPKDRFSAERLKGVDSTLKIQPAELGDSAVYLCASSFGGSTDTQYFGPGTRLTVL.

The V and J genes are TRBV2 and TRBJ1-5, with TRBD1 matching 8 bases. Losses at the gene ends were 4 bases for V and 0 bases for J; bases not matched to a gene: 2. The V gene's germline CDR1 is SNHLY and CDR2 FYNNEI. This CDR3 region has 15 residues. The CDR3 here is CASSGDRNSNQPQHF. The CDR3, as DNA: TGTGCCAGCAGTGGGGACAGGAATAGCAATCAGCCCCAGCATTTT.

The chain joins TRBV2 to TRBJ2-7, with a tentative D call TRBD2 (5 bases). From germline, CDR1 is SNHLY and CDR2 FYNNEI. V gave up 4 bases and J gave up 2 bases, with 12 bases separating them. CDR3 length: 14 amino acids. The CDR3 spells CASSGGGNTYEQYF. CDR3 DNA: TGTGCCAGCAGTGGTGGAGGAAACACCTACGAGCAGTACTTC.

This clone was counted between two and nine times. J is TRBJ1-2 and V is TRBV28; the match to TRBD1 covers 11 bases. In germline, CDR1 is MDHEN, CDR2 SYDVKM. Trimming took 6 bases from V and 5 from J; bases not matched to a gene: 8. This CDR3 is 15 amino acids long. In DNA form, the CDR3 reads TGTGCCAGCAGCACGCCGGGACAGGGGGTTTATGGCTACACCTTC. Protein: CASSTPGQGVYGYTF.

The CDR3 protein is CASSRRQGNYGYTF. The DNA of the CDR3 is TGCGCCAGCAGCCGAAGACAGGGGAACTATGGCTACACCTTC. The rearrangement uses TRBV4-3 and TRBJ1-2, with 8 bases matching TRBD1. The germline V gene encodes CDR1 LGHNA and CDR2 YSLEER. CDR3 length equals 14 residues. The V and J ends lost 4 bases and 2 bases, in that order; junction bases with no gene match: 3.

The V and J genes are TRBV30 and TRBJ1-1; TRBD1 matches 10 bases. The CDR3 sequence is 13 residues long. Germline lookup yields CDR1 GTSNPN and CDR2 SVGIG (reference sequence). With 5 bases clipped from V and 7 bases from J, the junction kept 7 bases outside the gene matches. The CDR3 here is CAWRSGTGVEAFF. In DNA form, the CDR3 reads TGTGCCTGGCGATCCGGGACAGGGGTTGAAGCTTTCTTT.

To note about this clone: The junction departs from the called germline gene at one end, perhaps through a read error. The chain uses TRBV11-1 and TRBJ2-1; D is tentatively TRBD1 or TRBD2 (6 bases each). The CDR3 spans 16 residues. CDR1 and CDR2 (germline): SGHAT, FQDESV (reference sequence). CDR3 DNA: TGTGCCAGCACCTTATTTCGGGGGCTCGGGGGCAATGAGCAGTTCTTC. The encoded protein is CASTLFRGLGGNEQFF.

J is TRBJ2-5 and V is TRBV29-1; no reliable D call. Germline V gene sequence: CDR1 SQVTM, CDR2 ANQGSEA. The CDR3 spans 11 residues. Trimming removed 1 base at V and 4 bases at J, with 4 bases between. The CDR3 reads CSVEGLETQYF. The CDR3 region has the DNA TGCAGCGTTGAAGGGCTAGAGACCCAGTACTTC.

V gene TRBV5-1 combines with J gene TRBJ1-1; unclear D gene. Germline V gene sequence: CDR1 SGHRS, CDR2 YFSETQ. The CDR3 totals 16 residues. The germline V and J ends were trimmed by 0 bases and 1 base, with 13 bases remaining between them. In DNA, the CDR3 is TGCGCCAGCAGCTTGGAGGGCGGGGTACGGAACACTGAAGCTTTCTTT. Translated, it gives CASSLEGGVRNTEAFF.

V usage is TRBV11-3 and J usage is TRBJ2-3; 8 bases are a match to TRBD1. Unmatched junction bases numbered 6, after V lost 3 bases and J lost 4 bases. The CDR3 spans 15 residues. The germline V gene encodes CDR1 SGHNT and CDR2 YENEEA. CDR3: CASSLGRGRPDTQYF. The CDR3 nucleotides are TGTGCCAGCAGCTTGGGCAGGGGGCGCCCAGATACGCAGTATTTT.

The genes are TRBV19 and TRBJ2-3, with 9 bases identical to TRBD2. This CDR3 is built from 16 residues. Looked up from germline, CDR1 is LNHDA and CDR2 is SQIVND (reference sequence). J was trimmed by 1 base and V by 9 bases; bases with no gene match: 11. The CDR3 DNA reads TGTGCCAGCAGCCCCTCGGCTAGCGGGGGCACAGATACGCAGTATTTT. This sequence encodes CASSPSASGGTDTQYF. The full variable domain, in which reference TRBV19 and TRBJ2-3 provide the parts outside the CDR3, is DGGITQSPKYLFRKEGQNVTLSCEQNLNHDAMYWYRQDPGQGLRLIYYSQIVNDFQKGDIAEGYSVSREKKESFPLTVTSAQKNPTAFYLCASSPSASGGTDTQYFGPGTRLTVL.

CDR3 loop: CASSSHRGRGNTIYF. The CDR3 DNA follows: TGTGCCAGCAGTTCCCACAGGGGAAGGGGAAACACCATATATTTT. The V and J genes are TRBV27 and TRBJ1-3; 7 nucleotides line up with TRBD1. Germline CDR1 is MNHEY and CDR2 is SMNVEV (reference sequence). The ends lost 4 bases at V and 4 bases at J; junction bases unmatched: 7. This CDR3 is 15 amino acids long.

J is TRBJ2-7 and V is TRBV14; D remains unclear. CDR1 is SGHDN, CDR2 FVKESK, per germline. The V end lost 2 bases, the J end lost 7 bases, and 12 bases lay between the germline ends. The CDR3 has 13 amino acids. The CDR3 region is CASSQTPTGEQYF. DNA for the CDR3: TGTGCCAGCAGCCAAACTCCGACTGGTGAGCAGTACTTC. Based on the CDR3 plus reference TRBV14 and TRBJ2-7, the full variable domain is EAGVTQFPSHSVIEKGQTVTLRCDPISGHDNLYWYRRVMGKEIKFLLHFVKESKQDESGMPNNRFLAERTGGTYSTLKVQPAELEDSGVYFCASSQTPTGEQYFGPGTRLTVT.

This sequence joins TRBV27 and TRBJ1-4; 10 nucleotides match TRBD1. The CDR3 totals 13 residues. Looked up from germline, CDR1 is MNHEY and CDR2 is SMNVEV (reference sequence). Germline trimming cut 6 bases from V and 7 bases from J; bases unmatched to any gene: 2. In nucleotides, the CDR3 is TGTGCCAGCAGGCGGGACAGGGGTGAAAAACTGTTTTTT. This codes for CASRRDRGEKLFF. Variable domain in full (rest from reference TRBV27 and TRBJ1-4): EAQVTQNPRYLITVTGKKLTVTCSQNMNHEYMSWYRQDPGLGLRQIYYSMNVEVTDKGDVPEGYKVSRKEKRNFPLILESPSPNQTSLYFCASRRDRGEKLFFGSGTQLSVL.

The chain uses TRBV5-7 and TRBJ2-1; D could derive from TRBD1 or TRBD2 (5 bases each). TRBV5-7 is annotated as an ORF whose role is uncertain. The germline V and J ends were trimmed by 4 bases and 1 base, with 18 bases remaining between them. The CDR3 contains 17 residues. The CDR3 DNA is TGTGCCAGCAGCCTCCGGGACCCCCAGACGTCCTACAATGAGCAGTTCTTC. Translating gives CASSLRDPQTSYNEQFF.

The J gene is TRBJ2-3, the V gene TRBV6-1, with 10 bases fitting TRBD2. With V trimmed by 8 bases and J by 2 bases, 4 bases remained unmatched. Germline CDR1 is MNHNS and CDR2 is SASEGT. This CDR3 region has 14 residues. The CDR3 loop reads CASVAGGATDTQYF. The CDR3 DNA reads TGTGCCAGCGTAGCGGGAGGAGCCACAGATACGCAGTATTTT.

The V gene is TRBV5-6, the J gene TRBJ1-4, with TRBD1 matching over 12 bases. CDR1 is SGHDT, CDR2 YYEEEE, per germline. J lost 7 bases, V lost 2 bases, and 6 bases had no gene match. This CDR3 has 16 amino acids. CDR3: CASSFGTGGIGEKLFF. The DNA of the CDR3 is TGTGCCAGCAGCTTCGGGACAGGGGGCATAGGTGAAAAACTGTTTTTT. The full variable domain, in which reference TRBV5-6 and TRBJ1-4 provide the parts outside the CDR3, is DAGVTQSPTHLIKTRGQQVTLRCSPKSGHDTVSWYQQALGQGPQFIFQYYEEEERQRGNFPDRFSGHQFPNYSSELNVNALLLGDSALYLCASSFGTGGIGEKLFFGSGTQLSVL.

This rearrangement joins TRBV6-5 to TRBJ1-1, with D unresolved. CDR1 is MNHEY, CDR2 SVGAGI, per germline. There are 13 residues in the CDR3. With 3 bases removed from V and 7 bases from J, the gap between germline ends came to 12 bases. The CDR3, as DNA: TGTGCCAGCAGTTATTTTAGCCGGGGTGAAGCTTTCTTT. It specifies CASSYFSRGEAFF.

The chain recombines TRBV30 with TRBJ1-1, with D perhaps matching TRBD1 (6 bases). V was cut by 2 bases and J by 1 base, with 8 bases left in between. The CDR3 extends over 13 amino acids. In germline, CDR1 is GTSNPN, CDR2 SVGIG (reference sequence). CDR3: CAWSRRGNTEAFF. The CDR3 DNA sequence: TGTGCCTGGAGTCGCAGGGGGAACACTGAAGCTTTCTTT.

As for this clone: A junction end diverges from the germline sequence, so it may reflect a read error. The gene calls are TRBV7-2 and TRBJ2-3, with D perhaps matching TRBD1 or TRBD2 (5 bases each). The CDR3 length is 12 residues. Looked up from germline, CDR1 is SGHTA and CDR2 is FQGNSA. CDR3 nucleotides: TGTGCCAGCAGCTTAGTCTCCCCGGGACCCCTTTTT. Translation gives CASSLVSPGPLF.

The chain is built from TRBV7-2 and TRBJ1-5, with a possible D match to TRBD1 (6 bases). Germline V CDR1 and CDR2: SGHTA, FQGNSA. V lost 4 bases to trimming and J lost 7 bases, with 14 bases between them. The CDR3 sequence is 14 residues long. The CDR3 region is CASSYTQGLQPQHF. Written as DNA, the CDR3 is TGTGCCAGCAGCTATACTCAGGGGCTCCAGCCCCAGCATTTT.

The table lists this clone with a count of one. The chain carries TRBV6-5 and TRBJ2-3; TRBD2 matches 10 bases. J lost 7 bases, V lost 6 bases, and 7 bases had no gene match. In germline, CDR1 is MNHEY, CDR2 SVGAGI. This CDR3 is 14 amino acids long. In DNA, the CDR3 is TGTGCCAGCAGAGCCGGGACTAGCGCTTATACGCAGTATTTT. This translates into CASRAGTSAYTQYF.

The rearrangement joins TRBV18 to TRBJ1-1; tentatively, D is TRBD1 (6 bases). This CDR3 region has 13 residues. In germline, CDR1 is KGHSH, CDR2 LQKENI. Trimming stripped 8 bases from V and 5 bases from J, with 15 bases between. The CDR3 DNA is TGTGCCAGCGTATCAGAGGGGGGAACTGAAGCTTTCTTT. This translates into CASVSEGGTEAFF.

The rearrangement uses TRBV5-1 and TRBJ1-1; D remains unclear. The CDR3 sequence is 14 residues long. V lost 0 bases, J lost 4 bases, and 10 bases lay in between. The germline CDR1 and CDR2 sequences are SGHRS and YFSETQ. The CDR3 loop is CASSLDWAGTEAFF. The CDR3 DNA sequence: TGCGCCAGCAGCTTGGATTGGGCAGGCACTGAAGCTTTCTTT.